The 18 T cell receptor beta chains listed next were all sequenced from one sample in a study of shared clonotypes between healthy human individuals. Method: immunoSEQ multiplex PCR; TCRdb's copy keeps in-frame clones and lacks some. The table has roughly 500,000 clones, around four fifths seen once. Sequencing input: PBMCs. The source is a woman aged 35 to 49 in good health. Some clones in this sample may be carry-over from other donors' samples.

This clone was seen only a few times. The chain is built from TRBV2 and TRBJ1-1, with unresolved D. Germline CDR1 is SNHLY and CDR2 is FYNNEI. The germline V and J ends were trimmed by 1 base and 1 base, with 4 bases remaining between them. The CDR3 runs to 13 residues. CDR3 sequence: CASSEEANTEAFF. The CDR3 coding sequence is TGTGCCAGCAGTGAAGAGGCGAACACTGAAGCTTTCTTT. The complete variable domain, with remaining parts taken from reference TRBV2 and TRBJ1-1, reads EPEVTQTPSHQVTQMGQEVILRCVPISNHLYFYWYRQILGQKVEFLVSFYNNEISEKSEIFDDQFSVERPDGSNFTLKIRSTKLEDSAMYFCASSEEANTEAFFGQGTRLTVV.

V and J are TRBV2 and TRBJ1-1; TRBD1 agrees at 12 bases. Trimming took 4 bases from V and 4 from J; bases not matched to a gene: 4. CDR1 and CDR2 from the germline V gene are SNHLY and FYNNEI. The CDR3 runs 15 residues. The CDR3 spells CASSVRDRGLTEAFF. CDR3 DNA: TGTGCCAGCAGTGTCCGGGACAGGGGGCTCACTGAAGCTTTCTTT.

V gene TRBV11-3 combines with J gene TRBJ1-1; D not resolved. V lost 0 bases, J lost 7 bases, and 9 bases lay in between. This CDR3 has 13 residues. The germline V gene encodes CDR1 SGHNT and CDR2 YENEEA. CDR3 sequence reads: CASSLDRTVEAFF. The CDR3 region has the DNA TGTGCCAGCAGCTTAGATCGCACCGTTGAAGCTTTCTTT.

The chain uses TRBV19 and TRBJ2-1; TRBD2 might be the D (6 bases). Trimming pared 6 bases from V and 4 bases from J, leaving 22 bases between. CDR3 length equals 17 residues. From germline, CDR1 is LNHDA and CDR2 SQIVND (reference sequence). In nucleotides, the CDR3 is TGTGCCAGTAGCCCCTCTTGGTCGGAGGGACGGTACAATGAGCAGTTCTTC. The encoded protein is CASSPSWSEGRYNEQFF.

There are a few counts of this clone. This chain links TRBV7-2 with TRBJ2-1; 7 bases line up with TRBD2. Germline values: CDR1 SGHTA, CDR2 FQGNSA. Unmatched junction bases numbered 7, after V lost 4 bases and J lost 4 bases. The CDR3 is made up of 15 amino acids. The CDR3 reads CASSSAGTPYNEQFF. In DNA form, the CDR3 reads TGTGCCAGCAGCTCAGCGGGGACTCCATACAATGAGCAGTTCTTC.

This chain links TRBV5-1 with TRBJ2-6, with D uncertain. CDR3 length equals 14 residues. Germline V gene data show CDR1 as SGHRS and CDR2 as YFSETQ. V was clipped by 4 bases and J by 0 bases, with 5 bases between them. Written as DNA, the CDR3 is TGCGCCAGCAGCGACAACTCTGGGGCCAACGTCCTGACTTTC. This gives the protein CASSDNSGANVLTF.

This clone was detected only a few times. The rearrangement uses TRBV10-3 and TRBJ1-1; TRBD1 might be the D (5 bases). The V gene lost 2 bases and the J gene lost 3 bases, with 10 bases spanning the gap. Germline CDR1 reads ENHRY; CDR2 reads SYGVKD. CDR3 length equals 14 residues. DNA of the CDR3: TGTGCCATCAGTGAGCGCAGGGAGGACACTGAAGCTTTCTTT. Translation gives CAISERREDTEAFF.

V gene TRBV18 combines with J gene TRBJ2-7, with D possibly matching TRBD1 (5 bases). This CDR3 is 12 amino acids long. CDR1 KGHSH and CDR2 LQKENI come from the germline V gene. Deletions cut 5 bases from V and 4 bases from J, with 9 bases between. This CDR3 is CASSKDSYEQYF. The CDR3 nucleotides are TGTGCCAGCTCAAAAGACAGTTACGAGCAGTACTTC.

Comments on this clone: With a far larger clone one base away, a read error is the likely cause. This CDR3 is also generated by other DNA sequences in the sample. This chain joins TRBV2 and TRBJ2-2, with 8 bases matching TRBD2. Germline values: CDR1 SNHLY, CDR2 FYNNEI. This CDR3 has 15 amino acids. CDR3 amino acids: CASSPTSGDTGELFF. The CDR3 region has the DNA TGTGCCAGCAGTCCAACTAGCGGCGACACTGGGGAGCTGTTTTTT.

The rearrangement links TRBV29-1 to TRBJ1-2, with 8 bases identical to TRBD1. CDR3 length: 16 residues. Germline assignment: CDR1 SQVTM and CDR2 ANQGSEA. V was clipped by 3 bases and J by 2 bases; unmatched bases: 11. The CDR3 DNA reads TGCAGCGTTGAGAGGGTCAGGGGGCGCGCAAACTATGGCTACACCTTC. Amino acids: CSVERVRGRANYGYTF.

The chain recombines TRBV5-1 with TRBJ2-2; D gene ambiguous. This CDR3 spans 16 amino acids. Trimming took 2 bases from V and 7 from J, leaving 18 bases between them. CDR1 and CDR2 from the germline V gene are SGHRS and YFSETQ. The CDR3 DNA is TGCGCCAGCAGCTTAAGCGAGTCGGTACGGAACGGGGAGCTGTTTTTT. It is translated as CASSLSESVRNGELFF.

The chain employs TRBV6-6 and TRBJ2-3, with D maybe TRBD2 (6 bases). CDR1 and CDR2 from the germline V gene are MNHNY and SVGAGI (reference sequence). This CDR3 has 14 amino acids. Deletions cut 6 bases from V and 2 bases from J, with 12 bases between. The DNA of the CDR3 is TGTGCCAGCAGGATTAGCGGATTCACAGATACGCAGTATTTT. It translates to CASRISGFTDTQYF.

This chain links TRBV4-1 with TRBJ1-2; possible D gene TRBD1, 6 bases. V shed 6 bases and J shed 3 bases, with 17 bases lying between them. Germline V gene lookup returns CDR1 MGHRA and CDR2 YSYEKL. The CDR3 has 15 residues. The CDR3 DNA reads TGCGCCAGCAGATCTCTGCAGGGGCGGGACTATGGCTACACCTTC. Its translation: CASRSLQGRDYGYTF.

This clone was seen just once. The chain uses TRBV18 and TRBJ2-4; 7 nucleotides align to TRBD2. Trimming removed 1 base from V and 0 bases from J; junction bases left unmatched: 3. The CDR3 has 16 amino acids. Germline loops: CDR1 KGHSH, CDR2 LQKENI. This CDR3 is CASSPRGGLAKNIQYF. As DNA, the CDR3 is TGTGCCAGCTCACCACGGGGAGGGCTAGCCAAAAACATTCAGTACTTC.

This chain connects TRBV2 to TRBJ1-5; 9 bases agree with TRBD1. Per germline, CDR1 SNHLY and CDR2 FYNNEI. With 4 bases clipped from V and 0 bases from J, the junction kept 10 bases outside the gene matches. The CDR3 length is 18 residues. The CDR3 sequence: CASSASDRGSYSNQPQHF. The CDR3 DNA reads TGTGCCAGCAGTGCGTCGGACAGGGGCTCTTATAGCAATCAGCCCCAGCATTTT.

J is TRBJ2-3 and V is TRBV29-1; tentatively, D is TRBD1 (6 bases). Germline V lookup: CDR1 SQVTM, CDR2 ANQGSEA. With 7 bases removed from V and 4 bases from J, the gap between germline ends came to 12 bases. The CDR3 has 12 residues. CDR3 sequence: CSATQGPDTQYF. CDR3 sequence (DNA): TGCAGCGCCACACAGGGTCCAGATACGCAGTATTTT.

In regard to this clone: This same CDR3 is encoded by further DNA sequences in the sample. V usage is TRBV20-1 and J usage is TRBJ2-5; no reliable D call. Trimming left V 1 base short and J 5 bases short, with 5 bases between. The CDR3 has 11 amino acids. Germline lookup yields CDR1 DFQATT and CDR2 SNEGSKA (reference sequence). The CDR3 loop is CSARAWETQYF. The CDR3 nucleotides are TGCAGTGCTAGAGCCTGGGAGACCCAGTACTTC.

The J gene is TRBJ2-3, the V gene TRBV19; 10 nucleotides line up with TRBD2. Per germline, CDR1 LNHDA and CDR2 SQIVND (reference sequence). The CDR3 has 16 amino acids. Trimming took 0 bases from V and 0 from J; bases not matched to a gene: 0. The CDR3 nucleotides read TGTGCCAGTAGTATAGAAGCGGGAGGGAGCACAGATACGCAGTATTTT. Its translation: CASSIEAGGSTDTQYF. The full variable domain, rest sourced from reference TRBV19 and TRBJ2-3, is DGGITQSPKYLFRKEGQNVTLSCEQNLNHDAMYWYRQDPGQGLRLIYYSQIVNDFQKGDIAEGYSVSREKKESFPLTVTSAQKNPTAFYLCASSIEAGGSTDTQYFGPGTRLTVL.